This TCR beta chain comes out of a study of T cell responses to AZD1222 COVID-19 vaccine. The protocol was immunoSEQ multiplex PCR, while the TCRdb copy is restricted to in-frame clones and leaves out a portion. The sample carries fewer than 200,000 clones, about 86% recorded once. Per germline, CDR1 MNHEY and CDR2 SVGEGT. This CDR3 has 14 amino acids. Trimming shortened V by 0 bases and J by 7 bases, and 12 bases separated the two germline ends. The analysis combined second doses at about 4 or about 12 weeks. This material consisted of peripheral blood, taken 28 days after the second AZD1222 dose. This receptor was obtained from an adult who received the AZD1222 COVID-19 vaccine. The chain couples TRBV6-2 or TRBV6-3 to TRBJ1-2; D is ambiguous. Here the CDR3 DNA reads TGTGCCAGCAGTTACTCTGTGCAGAGGAGTGGCTACACCTTC. Translating it yields CASSYSVQRSGYTF.